This TCR beta chain emerged from a study of control samples from healthy donors and cancer patients. V was trimmed by 3 bases and J by 3 bases, leaving 18 bases between them. Germline CDR1 and CDR2: KGHSH and LQKENI. The CDR3 has 16 residues. Libraries were prepared by immunoSEQ multiplex PCR; TCRdb keeps only in-frame clonotypes and omits some of them. This sample has hundreds of thousands of clones, with around 79% found just once. The sequence was collected from a woman aged 55-69 years with lung cancer. V and J are TRBV18 and TRBJ2-7, with D maybe TRBD1 (6 bases). The sample was PBMCs. CDR3 amino acids: CASSPINQGTGYEQYF. The DNA of the CDR3 is TGTGCCAGCTCACCTATCAACCAGGGGACGGGCTACGAGCAGTACTTC.